This T cell receptor (beta chain) was captured by sequencing in a study of blood T cell repertoires in acute mononucleosis (TCRdb year 2020). In the study overall: Acute-phase samples, which represented the primary response, were collected within 2 weeks of symptom onset. During acute infection, mean YVL-BR-specific and GLC-BM-specific cells made up about 2% and 1% of blood CD8 T cells. The mean EBV load in blood was 3.5 to 4.5 log10 genome copies per million B cells during acute infection, compared with roughly 2.7 at convalescence. What the research found in general, with its limitations: Because only a fraction of each donor's blood was analyzed, sampling error might partly account for the low clonotype overlap between the acute and convalescent samples. Although only 7% to 9% of unique acute clonotypes carried over into convalescence, these persisting clonotypes made up most of the response, and the remainder were seemingly replaced by new, diverse de novo clonotypes. For BRLF1 (YVL-BR), a dominant role in TCR repertoire selection was played by TCRalpha CDR3 motifs, whereas only a minimal role was played by TCRbeta. Only a few donors were included in the cohort, so group averages were based on very few individuals.

The time point label corresponds to: acute infectious mononucleosis, at clinical presentation within 2 weeks of symptom onset (visit 1). Over the course of primary infection, this study followed CD8 T cell responses against two immunodominant EBV epitopes, BRLF1 109 (YVL-BR) and BMLF1 280 (GLC-BM). Primary EBV infection was indicated by a positive serum heterophile antibody test and EBV viral capsid antigen-specific IgM. As a first step, magnetic positive selection (MACS) was used to enrich total CD8 T cells from the PBMCs. Live CD3+ CD8+ tetramer+ cells were sorted on a FACSAria III to over 95% purity. A PE-conjugated tetramer loaded with the BRLF1 109-117 peptide was used for cell sorting. TCR repertoires of EBV epitope-specific CD8 T cells were deep-sequenced directly ex vivo after tetramer sorting, at acute infection and at convalescence. A few people aged about 18 to 30 with clinical acute infectious mononucleosis and laboratory evidence of primary EBV infection were used as donors. Heparinized peripheral blood was drawn at clinical presentation with mononucleosis symptoms and was drawn again about 6 months later. Ficoll-Paque density gradient centrifugation was used to isolate PBMCs.

For TCR profiling, total RNA from at least 9,000 sorted tetramer+ CD8 T cells was reverse transcribed into cDNA. PCR with primers that anneal to V and J regions amplified CDR3 regions and added unique molecular identifiers to track templates. Profiling of the TCRalpha and TCRbeta chains was done on the immunoSEQ platform, including the sequencing and error-correction standards of that platform. From the authors' description of their analysis: Clonal copy numbers were corrected for sequencing and PCR errors, and IMGT conventions were followed to define CDR3s. Only productive rearrangements were analyzed, using immunoSEQ Analyzer versions 2.0 and 3.0, with gene-pairing frequencies processed further in Microsoft Excel. Circos plots were used to display V-J pairings, and MEME together with a custom motifSearch program was used to find CDR3 motifs. The OLGA algorithm was used to calculate the probability of generation of TCR sequences. Clonotypes found at both visits were termed persistent, clonotypes found only in the acute phase were termed nonpersistent, and clonotypes found only at convalescence were termed de novo. A public TCR was defined as an amino acid clonotype used by more than one donor. This immuneACCESS table, as held by TCRdb, lists in-frame sequences with V and J called but not all clones. Of the missing ones, under half trace to an unresolved V gene in checked studies; the others have no known cause. The D gene and trimming were derived from the DNA, and the V and J assignments and clone size from that table. The sample includes 2,000 to 2,500 clones, with 25% to 35% observed a single time. The top ten hold 40% to 55% of the sample.

From the cysteine up to the phenylalanine, the CDR3 has a length of 13 residues. Of all the DNA, just the CDR3 is kept, 39 bases in frame from base 1. V was cut back by 6 bases and J by 0 bases, leaving a gap of 9 bases between them. According to the germline V gene, CDR1 reads MNHEY and CDR2 reads SVGAGI. The table lists this clone with many counts. No base-level quality is on record; no much larger clone is a single base apart. This TCR derives from a woman younger than 30 with infectious mononucleosis caused by EBV. The chain is encoded by TRBV6-5 joined to TRBJ2-7, with the D segment identity uncertain. Sequenced material: EBV YVL epitope tetramer+ CD8+ T cells sorted from PBMCs, taken during acute infectious mononucleosis. Interpreted using the paper, the cell subset or site label stands for: CD8 T cells binding a tetramer with EBV BRLF1 109-117 peptide (YVL-BR). The DNA is as follows: TGTGCCAGCAGGTGGACGGACTCCTACGAGCAGTACTTC. Translation gives CASRWTDSYEQYF.